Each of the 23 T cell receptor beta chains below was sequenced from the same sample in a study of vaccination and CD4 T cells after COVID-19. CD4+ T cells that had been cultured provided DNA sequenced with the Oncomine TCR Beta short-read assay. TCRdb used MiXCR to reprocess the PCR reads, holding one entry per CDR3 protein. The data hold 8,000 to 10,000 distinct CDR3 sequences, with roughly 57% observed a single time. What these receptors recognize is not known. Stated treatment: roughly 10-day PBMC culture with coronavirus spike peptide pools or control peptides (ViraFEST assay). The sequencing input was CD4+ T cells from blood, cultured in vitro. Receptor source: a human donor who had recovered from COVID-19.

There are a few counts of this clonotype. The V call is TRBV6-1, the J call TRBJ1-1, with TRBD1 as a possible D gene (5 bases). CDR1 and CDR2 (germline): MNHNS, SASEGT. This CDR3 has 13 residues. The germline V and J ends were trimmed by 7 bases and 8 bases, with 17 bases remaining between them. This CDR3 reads CASTLDSLREAFF. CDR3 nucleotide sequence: TGTGCCAGCACCCTAGACAGTTTACGCGAAGCTTTCTTT.

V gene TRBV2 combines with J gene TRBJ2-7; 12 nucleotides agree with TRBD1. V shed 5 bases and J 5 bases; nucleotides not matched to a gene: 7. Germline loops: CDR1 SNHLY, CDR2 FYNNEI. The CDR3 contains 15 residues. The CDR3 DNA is TGTGCCAGCAGTTCCGCCGGGACAGGGGGCAACGAGCAGTACTTC. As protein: CASSSAGTGGNEQYF. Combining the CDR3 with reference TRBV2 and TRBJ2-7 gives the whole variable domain EPEVTQTPSHQVTQMGQEVILRCVPISNHLYFYWYRQILGQKVEFLVSFYNNEISEKSEIFDDQFSVERPDGSNFTLKIRSTKLEDSAMYFCASSSAGTGGNEQYFGPGTRLTVT.

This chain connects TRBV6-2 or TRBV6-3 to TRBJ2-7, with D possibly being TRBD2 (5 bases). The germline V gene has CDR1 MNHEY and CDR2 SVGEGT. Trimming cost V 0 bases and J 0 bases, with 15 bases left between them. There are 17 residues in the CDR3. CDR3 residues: CASSYSVPSWSSYEQYF. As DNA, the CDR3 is TGTGCCAGCAGTTACTCGGTTCCTAGCTGGAGCTCCTACGAGCAGTACTTC.

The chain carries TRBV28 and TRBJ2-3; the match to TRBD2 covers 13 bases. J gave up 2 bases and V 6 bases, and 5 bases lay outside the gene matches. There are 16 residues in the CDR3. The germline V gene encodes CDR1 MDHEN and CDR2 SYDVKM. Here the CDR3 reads CASRTSGRTNTDTQYF. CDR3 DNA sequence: TGTGCCAGCAGGACTAGCGGGAGGACGAACACAGATACGCAGTATTTT.

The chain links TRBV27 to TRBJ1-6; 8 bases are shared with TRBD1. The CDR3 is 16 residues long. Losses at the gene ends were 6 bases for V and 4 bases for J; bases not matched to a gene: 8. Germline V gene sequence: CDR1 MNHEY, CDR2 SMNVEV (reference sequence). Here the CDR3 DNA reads TGTGCCAGCAGGGGACAGGCCTTAGGGTATAATTCACCCCTCCACTTT. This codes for CASRGQALGYNSPLHF.

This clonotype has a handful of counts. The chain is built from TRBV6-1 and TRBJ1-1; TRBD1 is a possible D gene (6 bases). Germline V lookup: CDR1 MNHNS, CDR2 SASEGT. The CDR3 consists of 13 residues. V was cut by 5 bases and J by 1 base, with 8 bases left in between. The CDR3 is CASSQQGNTEAFF. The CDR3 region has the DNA TGTGCCAGCAGTCAACAGGGGAACACTGAAGCTTTCTTT.

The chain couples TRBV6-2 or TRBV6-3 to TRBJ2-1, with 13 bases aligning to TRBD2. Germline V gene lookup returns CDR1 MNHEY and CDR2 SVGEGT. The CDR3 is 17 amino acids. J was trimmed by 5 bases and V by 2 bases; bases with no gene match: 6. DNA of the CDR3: TGTGCCAGCAGTTACCCCCGGACTAGCGGGAGTCACAATGAGCAGTTCTTC. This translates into CASSYPRTSGSHNEQFF.

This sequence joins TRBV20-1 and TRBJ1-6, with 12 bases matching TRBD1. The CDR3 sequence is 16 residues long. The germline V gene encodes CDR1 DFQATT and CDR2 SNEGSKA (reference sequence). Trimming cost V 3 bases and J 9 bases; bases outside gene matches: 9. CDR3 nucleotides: TGCAGTGCTAGGGCCGGGACAGGGGGCAAGGTTTCACCCCTCCACTTT. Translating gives CSARAGTGGKVSPLHF.

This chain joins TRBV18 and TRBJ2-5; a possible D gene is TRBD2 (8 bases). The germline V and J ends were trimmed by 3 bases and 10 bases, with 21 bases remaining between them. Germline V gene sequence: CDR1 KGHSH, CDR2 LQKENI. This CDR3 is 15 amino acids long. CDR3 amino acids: CASSPGGGTARGQYF. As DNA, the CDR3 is TGTGCCAGCTCACCCGGCGGGGGGACAGCCAGAGGCCAGTACTTC.

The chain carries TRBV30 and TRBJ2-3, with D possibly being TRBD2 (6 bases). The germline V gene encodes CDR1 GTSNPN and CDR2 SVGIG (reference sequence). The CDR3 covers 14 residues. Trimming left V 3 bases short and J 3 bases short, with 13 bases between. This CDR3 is CAWSPGVETDTQYF. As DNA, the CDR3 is TGTGCCTGGAGCCCGGGAGTGGAGACAGATACGCAGTATTTT. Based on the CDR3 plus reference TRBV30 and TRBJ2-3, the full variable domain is SQTIHQWPATLVQPVGSPLSLECTVEGTSNPNLYWYRQAAGRGLQLLFYSVGIGQISSEVPQNLSASRPQDRQFILSSKKLLLSDSGFYLCAWSPGVETDTQYFGPGTRLTVL.

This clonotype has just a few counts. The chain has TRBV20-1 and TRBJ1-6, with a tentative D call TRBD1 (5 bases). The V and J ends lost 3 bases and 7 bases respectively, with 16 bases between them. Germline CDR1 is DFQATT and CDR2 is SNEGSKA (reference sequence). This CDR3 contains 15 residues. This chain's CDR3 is CSASDIRVGNSPLHF. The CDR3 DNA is TGCAGTGCTAGCGATATCAGGGTAGGGAATTCACCCCTCCACTTT.

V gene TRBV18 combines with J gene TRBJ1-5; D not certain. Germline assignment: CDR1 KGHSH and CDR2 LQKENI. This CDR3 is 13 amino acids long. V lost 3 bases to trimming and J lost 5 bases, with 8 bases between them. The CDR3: CASSPGGHQPQHF. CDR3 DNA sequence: TGTGCCAGCTCACCGGGAGGGCATCAGCCCCAGCATTTT.

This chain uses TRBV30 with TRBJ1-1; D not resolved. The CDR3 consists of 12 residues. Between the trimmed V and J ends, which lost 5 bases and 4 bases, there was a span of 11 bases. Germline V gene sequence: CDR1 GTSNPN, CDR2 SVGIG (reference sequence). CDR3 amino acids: CAWGRLGTEAFF. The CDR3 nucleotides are TGTGCCTGGGGGAGGTTGGGCACTGAAGCTTTCTTT.

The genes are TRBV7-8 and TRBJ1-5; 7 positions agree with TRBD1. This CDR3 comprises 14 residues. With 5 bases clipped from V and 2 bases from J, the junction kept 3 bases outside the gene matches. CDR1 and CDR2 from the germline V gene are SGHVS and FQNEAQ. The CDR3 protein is CASSQRGRNQPQHF. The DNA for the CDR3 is TGTGCCAGCAGCCAAAGGGGGCGCAATCAGCCCCAGCATTTT.

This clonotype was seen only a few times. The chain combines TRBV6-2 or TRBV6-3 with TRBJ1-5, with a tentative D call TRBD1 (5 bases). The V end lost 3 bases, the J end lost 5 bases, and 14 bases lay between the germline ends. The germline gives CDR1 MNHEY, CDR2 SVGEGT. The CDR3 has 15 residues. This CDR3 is CASSYKAGVDQPQHF. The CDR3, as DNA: TGTGCCAGCAGTTATAAGGCGGGGGTGGATCAGCCCCAGCATTTT.

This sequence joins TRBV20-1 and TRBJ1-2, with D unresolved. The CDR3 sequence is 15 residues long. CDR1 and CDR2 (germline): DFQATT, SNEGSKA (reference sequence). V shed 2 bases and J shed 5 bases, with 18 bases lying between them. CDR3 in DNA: TGCAGTGCTAGATTCGCGAGCGGAGCCCAGTATGGCTACACCTTC. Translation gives CSARFASGAQYGYTF.

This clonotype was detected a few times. CDR3 amino acids: CASSFFASPIYEQYF. The CDR3 DNA follows: TGTGCCAGTAGTTTTTTTGCCAGCCCGATCTACGAGCAGTACTTC. This sequence joins TRBV19 and TRBJ2-7, with D uncertain. In germline, CDR1 is LNHDA, CDR2 SQIVND (reference sequence). Deletions cut 5 bases from V and 3 bases from J, with 17 bases between. The CDR3 is 15 residues long. Variable domain in full (rest from reference TRBV19 and TRBJ2-7): DGGITQSPKYLFRKEGQNVTLSCEQNLNHDAMYWYRQDPGQGLRLIYYSQIVNDFQKGDIAEGYSVSREKKESFPLTVTSAQKNPTAFYLCASSFFASPIYEQYFGPGTRLTVT.

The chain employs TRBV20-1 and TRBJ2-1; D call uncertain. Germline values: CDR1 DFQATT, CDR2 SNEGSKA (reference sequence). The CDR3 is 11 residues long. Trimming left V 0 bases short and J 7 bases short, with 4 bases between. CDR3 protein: CSARDRNEQFF. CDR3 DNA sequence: TGCAGTGCTAGAGATCGAAATGAGCAGTTCTTC.

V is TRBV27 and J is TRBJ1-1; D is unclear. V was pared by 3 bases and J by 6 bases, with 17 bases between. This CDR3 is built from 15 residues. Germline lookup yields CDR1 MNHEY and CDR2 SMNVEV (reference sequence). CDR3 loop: CASSFSYRGSSEAFF. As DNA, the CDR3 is TGTGCCAGCAGTTTTAGTTATCGGGGTTCTTCTGAAGCTTTCTTT.

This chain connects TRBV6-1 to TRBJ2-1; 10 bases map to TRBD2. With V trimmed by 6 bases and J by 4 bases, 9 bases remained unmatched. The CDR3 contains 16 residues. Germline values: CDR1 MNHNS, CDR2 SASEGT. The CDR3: CASSLLAGGGYNEQFF. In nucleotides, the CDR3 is TGTGCCAGCAGCCTGTTAGCGGGAGGCGGTTACAATGAGCAGTTCTTC.

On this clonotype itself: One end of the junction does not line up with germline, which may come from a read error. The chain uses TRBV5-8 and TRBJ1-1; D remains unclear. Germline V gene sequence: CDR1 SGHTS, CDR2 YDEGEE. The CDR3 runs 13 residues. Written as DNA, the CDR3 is TGTGCCAGCAGCGGCGGGGATTCGCTGGTGAGTGTCTTT. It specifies CASSGGDSLVSVF.

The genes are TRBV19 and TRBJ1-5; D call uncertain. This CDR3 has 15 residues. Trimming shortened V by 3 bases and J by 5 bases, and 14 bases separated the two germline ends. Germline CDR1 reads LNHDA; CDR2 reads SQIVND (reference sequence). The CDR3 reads CASSMGLPGDQPQHF. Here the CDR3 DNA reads TGTGCCAGTAGTATGGGTCTCCCCGGCGATCAGCCCCAGCATTTT.

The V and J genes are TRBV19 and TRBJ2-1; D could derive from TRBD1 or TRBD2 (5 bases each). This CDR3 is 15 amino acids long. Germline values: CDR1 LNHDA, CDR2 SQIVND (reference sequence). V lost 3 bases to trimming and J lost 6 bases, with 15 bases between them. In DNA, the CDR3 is TGTGCCAGTAGTATGTGGGGGTCGCTCTCCAATGAGCAGTTCTTC. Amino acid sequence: CASSMWGSLSNEQFF.